These T cell receptor beta chains were read from a single sample in a study of blood T cell repertoires in COVID-19. Sequencing was performed with immunoSEQ multiplex PCR; in TCRdb, only in-frame clones are kept and a portion is missing. Of 150,000 to 200,000 clones in the sample, roughly 90% were seen once. The sample was peripheral blood. The receptors derive from a man between 35 and 55 years old with acute or convalescent COVID-19. CDR3s include the opening cysteine and the closing phenylalanine or tryptophan. The D gene is left open where the match is weak. Expanded clones are given a class, and other clones once, few, many or no size at all.

CDR3nt	CDR3aa	v_gene	abundance	d_gene	j_gene
TGCGCCAGCAGCCCCTCTAGCGGGGGGGCCGGGACAGATACGCAGTATTTT	CASSPSSGGAGTDTQYF	TRBV5-1	NA	TRBD2	TRBJ2-3
TGCGCCAGCAGCCCCGGTCCTGCGGATGGCTACACCTTC	CASSPGPADGYTF	TRBV5-1	NA	NA	TRBJ1-2
TGTGCCAGCAGTGACGGGAGCGGGGGGGCATCAGATACGCAGTATTTT	CASSDGSGGASDTQYF	TRBV6-4	NA	TRBD2	TRBJ2-3
TGTGCCAGCAGCGCCGGACAGGGTGTATTGTCTGGAAACACCATATATTTT	CASSAGQGVLSGNTIYF	TRBV9	NA	TRBD1	TRBJ1-3
TGCAGCGTGGCCAGACAGGGGCTGCCCCCAGATACGCAGTATTTT	CSVARQGLPPDTQYF	TRBV29-1	NA	TRBD1	TRBJ2-3
TGTGCCAGCAGTTCAGGACTGTTCAACTATGGCTACACCTTC	CASSSGLFNYGYTF	TRBV27	NA	NA	TRBJ1-2
TGTGCCAGCAGTGAAGGGCCGTTCTACGAGCAGTACTTC	CASSEGPFYEQYF	TRBV6-1	NA	NA	TRBJ2-7
TGTGCCAGCATAAGACAGCCACTCACAGATACGCAGTATTTT	CASIRQPLTDTQYF	TRBV28	NA	NA	TRBJ2-3
TGCGCCAGCAGCTTGGAGGGGCTCTACAATGAGCAGTTCTTC	CASSLEGLYNEQFF	TRBV5-1	NA	NA	TRBJ2-1
TGTGCCAGCAGCCCTACCGGGGACAGGCTTTACGAGCAGTACTTC	CASSPTGDRLYEQYF	TRBV11-2	once	TRBD1	TRBJ2-7
TGTGCCAGCAGCTTGGGGCTCGAGCAGTTCTTC	CASSLGLEQFF	TRBV11-2	NA	NA	TRBJ2-1
TGTGCCAGCAGCTTAGATCCGGGGGACTATGGCTACACCTTC	CASSLDPGDYGYTF	TRBV7-9	NA	NA	TRBJ1-2
TGTGCCAGCAGTTCCCTCCCGACAGGGGGTAATGGCTACACCTTC	CASSSLPTGGNGYTF	TRBV28	NA	TRBD1	TRBJ1-2
TGCGCCAGCAGTGAGACACCCTACGAGCAGTACTTC	CASSETPYEQYF	TRBV10-1	NA	NA	TRBJ2-7
TGTGCCAGTAGTATAGCGGGGGGGCAGGGTACGCAGTATTTT	CASSIAGGQGTQYF	TRBV19	NA	TRBD2	TRBJ2-3